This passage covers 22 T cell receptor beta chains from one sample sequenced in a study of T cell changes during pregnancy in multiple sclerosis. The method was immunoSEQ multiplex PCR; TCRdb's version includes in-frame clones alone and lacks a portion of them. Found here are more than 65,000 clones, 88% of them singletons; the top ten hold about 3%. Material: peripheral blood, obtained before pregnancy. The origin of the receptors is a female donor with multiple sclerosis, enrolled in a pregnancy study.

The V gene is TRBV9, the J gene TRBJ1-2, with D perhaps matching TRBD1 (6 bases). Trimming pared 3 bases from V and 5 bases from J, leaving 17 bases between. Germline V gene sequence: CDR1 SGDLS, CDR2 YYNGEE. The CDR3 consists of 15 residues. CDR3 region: CASSGTGSEDYGYTF. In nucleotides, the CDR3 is TGTGCCAGCAGCGGAACAGGGTCGGAAGATTATGGCTACACCTTC.

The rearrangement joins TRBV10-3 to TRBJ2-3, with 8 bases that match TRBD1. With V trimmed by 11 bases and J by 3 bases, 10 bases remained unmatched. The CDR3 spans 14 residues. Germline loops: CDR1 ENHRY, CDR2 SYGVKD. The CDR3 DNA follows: TGTGCCGCAGGACAGGGATCAGTGACAGATACGCAGTATTTT. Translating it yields CAAGQGSVTDTQYF.

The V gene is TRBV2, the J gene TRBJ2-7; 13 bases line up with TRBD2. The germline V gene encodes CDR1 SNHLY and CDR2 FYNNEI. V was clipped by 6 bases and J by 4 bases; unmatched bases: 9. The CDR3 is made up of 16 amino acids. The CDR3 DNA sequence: TGTGCCAGCAGGGGACTAGCGGGACCCCCACAGTACGAGCAGTACTTC. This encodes CASRGLAGPPQYEQYF. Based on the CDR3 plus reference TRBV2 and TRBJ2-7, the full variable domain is EPEVTQTPSHQVTQMGQEVILRCVPISNHLYFYWYRQILGQKVEFLVSFYNNEISEKSEIFDDQFSVERPDGSNFTLKIRSTKLEDSAMYFCASRGLAGPPQYEQYFGPGTRLTVT.

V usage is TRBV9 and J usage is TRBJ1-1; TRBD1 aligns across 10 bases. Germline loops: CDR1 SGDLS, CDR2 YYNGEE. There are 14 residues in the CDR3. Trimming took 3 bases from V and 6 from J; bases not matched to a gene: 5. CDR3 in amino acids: CASSAETGGSEAFF. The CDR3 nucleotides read TGTGCCAGCAGCGCGGAGACAGGGGGCTCTGAAGCTTTCTTT.

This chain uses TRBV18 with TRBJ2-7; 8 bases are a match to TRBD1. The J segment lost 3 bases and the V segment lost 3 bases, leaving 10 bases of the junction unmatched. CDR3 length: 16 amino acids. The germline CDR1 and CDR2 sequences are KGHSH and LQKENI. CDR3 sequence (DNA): TGTGCCAGCTCACCTGGACAGGGTTTTTCAAACTACGAGCAGTACTTC. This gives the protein CASSPGQGFSNYEQYF.

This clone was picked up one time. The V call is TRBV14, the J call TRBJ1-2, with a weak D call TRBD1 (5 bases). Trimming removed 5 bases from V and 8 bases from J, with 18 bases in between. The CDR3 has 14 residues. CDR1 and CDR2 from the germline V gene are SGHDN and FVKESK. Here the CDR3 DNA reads TGTGCCAGCAGCGAAGTCGGGCAGGGCCGCGGCTACACCTTC. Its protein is CASSEVGQGRGYTF.

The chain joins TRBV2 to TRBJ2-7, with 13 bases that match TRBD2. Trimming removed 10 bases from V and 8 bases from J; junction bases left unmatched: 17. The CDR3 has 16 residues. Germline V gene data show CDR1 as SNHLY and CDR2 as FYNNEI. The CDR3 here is CATSPPLLAGGPKQYF. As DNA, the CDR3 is TGTGCCACAAGTCCTCCGCTACTAGCGGGAGGGCCCAAGCAGTACTTC.

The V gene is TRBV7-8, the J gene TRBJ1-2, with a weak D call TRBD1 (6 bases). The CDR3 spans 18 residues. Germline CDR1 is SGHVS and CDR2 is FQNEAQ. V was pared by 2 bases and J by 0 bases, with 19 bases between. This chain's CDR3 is CASSLQYRDLPANYGYTF. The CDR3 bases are TGTGCCAGCAGCTTACAATACAGGGATCTACCAGCTAACTATGGCTACACCTTC.

Here the CDR3 reads CASSSRGGELFF. The CDR3 DNA sequence: TGTGCCAGCAGTTCACGAGGCGGGGAGCTGTTTTTT. The J gene is TRBJ2-2, the V gene TRBV27; D ambiguous. The V gene's germline CDR1 is MNHEY and CDR2 SMNVEV (reference sequence). V lost 4 bases to trimming and J lost 7 bases, with 7 bases between them. The CDR3 totals 12 residues.

The CDR3 sequence is CASNPDRVAGELFF. The CDR3 coding sequence is TGTGCCAGCAACCCAGACAGGGTGGCCGGGGAGCTGTTTTTT. V usage is TRBV5-6 and J usage is TRBJ2-2; 7 bases match TRBD1. V trimming: 6 bases; J trimming: 6 bases; junction bases outside the gene matches: 8. The germline CDR1 and CDR2 sequences are SGHDT and YYEEEE. The CDR3 has 14 amino acids.

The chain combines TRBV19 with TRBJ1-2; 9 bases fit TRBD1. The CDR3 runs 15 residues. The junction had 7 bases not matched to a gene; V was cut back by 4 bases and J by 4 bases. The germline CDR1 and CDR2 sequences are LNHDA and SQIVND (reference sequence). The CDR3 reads CASSTLRTGVYGYTF. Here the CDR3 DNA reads TGTGCCAGTAGTACCTTACGGACAGGGGTCTATGGCTACACCTTC.

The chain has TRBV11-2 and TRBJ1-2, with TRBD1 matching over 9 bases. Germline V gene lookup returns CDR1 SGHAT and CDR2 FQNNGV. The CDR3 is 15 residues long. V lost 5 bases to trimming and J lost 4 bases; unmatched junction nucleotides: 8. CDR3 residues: CASSTRTGDFYGYTF. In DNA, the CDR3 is TGTGCCAGCAGCACCCGGACAGGGGACTTCTATGGCTACACCTTC.

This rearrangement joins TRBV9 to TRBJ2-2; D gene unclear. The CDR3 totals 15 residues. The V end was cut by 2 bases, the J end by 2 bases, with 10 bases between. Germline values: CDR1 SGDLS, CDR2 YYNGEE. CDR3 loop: CASSVPGSNTGELFF. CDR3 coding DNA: TGTGCCAGCAGCGTCCCCGGGTCAAACACCGGGGAGCTGTTTTTT.

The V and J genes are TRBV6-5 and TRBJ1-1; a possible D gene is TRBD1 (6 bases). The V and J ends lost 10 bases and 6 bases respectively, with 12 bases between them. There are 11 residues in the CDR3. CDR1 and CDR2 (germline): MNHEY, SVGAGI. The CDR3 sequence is CATLGGAEAFF. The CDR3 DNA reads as TGTGCCACTTTAGGGGGGGCTGAAGCTTTCTTT.

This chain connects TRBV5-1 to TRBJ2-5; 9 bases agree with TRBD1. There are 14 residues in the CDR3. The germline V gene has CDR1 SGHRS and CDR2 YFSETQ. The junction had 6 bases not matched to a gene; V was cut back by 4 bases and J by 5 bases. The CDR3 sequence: CASSPGQGGETQYF. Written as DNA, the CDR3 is TGCGCCAGCAGCCCGGGACAGGGTGGTGAGACCCAGTACTTC.

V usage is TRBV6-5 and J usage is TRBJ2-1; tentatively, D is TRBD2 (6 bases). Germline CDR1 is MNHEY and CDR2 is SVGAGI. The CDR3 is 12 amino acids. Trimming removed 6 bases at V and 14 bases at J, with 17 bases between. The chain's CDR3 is CASSQGVGLEFF. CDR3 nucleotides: TGTGCCAGCAGCCAAGGCGTGGGACTCGAGTTCTTC.

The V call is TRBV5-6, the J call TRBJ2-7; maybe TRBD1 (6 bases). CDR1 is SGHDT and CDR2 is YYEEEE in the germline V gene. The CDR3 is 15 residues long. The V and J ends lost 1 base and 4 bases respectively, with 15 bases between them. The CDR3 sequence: CASSLRVRTVYEQYF. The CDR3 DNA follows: TGTGCCAGCAGCTTGCGAGTCCGGACAGTTTACGAGCAGTACTTC.

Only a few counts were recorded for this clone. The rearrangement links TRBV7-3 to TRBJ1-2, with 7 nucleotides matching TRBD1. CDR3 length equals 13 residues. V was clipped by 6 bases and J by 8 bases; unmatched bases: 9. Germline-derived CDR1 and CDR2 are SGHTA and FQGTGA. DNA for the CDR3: TGTGCCAGCAGTCCAGGGGGGCGAGGAGGCTACACCTTC. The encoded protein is CASSPGGRGGYTF. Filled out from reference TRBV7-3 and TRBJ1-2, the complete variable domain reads GAGVSQTPSNKVTEKGKYVELRCDPISGHTALYWYRQSLGQGPEFLIYFQGTGAADDSGLPNDRFFAVRPEGSVSTLKIQRTERGDSAVYLCASSPGGRGGYTFGSGTRLTVV.

The CDR3, as DNA: TGTGCCAGCAGTTACTCTAGGGCAGGGGGTGAAAAACTGTTTTTT. Its protein is CASSYSRAGGEKLFF. This rearrangement joins TRBV6-5 to TRBJ1-4, with TRBD1 identical over 7 bases. This CDR3 comprises 15 residues. Germline V gives CDR1 MNHEY, CDR2 SVGAGI. V gave up 0 bases and J gave up 7 bases; unmatched junction bases: 5.

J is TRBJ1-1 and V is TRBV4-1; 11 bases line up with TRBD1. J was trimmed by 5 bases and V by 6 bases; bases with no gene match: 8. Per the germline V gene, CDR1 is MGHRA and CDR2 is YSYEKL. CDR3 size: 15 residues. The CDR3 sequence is CASRLSGTGGTEAFF. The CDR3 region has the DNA TGCGCCAGCAGGCTATCCGGGACAGGGGGTACTGAAGCTTTCTTT.

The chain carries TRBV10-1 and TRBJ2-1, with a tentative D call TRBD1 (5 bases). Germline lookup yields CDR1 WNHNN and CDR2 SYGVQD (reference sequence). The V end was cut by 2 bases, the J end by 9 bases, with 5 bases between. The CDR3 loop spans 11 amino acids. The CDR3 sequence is CASSERGEQFF. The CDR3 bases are TGCGCCAGCAGTGAGAGGGGTGAGCAGTTCTTC.

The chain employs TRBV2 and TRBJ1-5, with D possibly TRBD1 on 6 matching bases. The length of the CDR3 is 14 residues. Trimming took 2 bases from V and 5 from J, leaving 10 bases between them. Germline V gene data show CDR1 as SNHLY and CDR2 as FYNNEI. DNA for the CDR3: TGTGCCAGCAGTGAACGGGCAGGGGATCAGCCCCAGCATTTT. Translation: CASSERAGDQPQHF.